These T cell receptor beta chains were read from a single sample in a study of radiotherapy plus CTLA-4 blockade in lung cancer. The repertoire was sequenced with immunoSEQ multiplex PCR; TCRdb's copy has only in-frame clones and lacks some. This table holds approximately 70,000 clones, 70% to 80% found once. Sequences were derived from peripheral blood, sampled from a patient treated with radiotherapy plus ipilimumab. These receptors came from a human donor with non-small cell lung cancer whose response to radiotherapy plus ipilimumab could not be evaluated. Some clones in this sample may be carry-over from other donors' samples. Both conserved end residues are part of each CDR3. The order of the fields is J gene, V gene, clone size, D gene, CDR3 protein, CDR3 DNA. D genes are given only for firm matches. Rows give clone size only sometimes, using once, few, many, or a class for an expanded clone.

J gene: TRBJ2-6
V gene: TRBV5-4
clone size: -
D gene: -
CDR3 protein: CASSEGGTVSGANVLTF
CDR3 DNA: TGTGCCAGCAGCGAGGGGGGGACTGTCTCTGGGGCCAACGTCCTGACTTTC

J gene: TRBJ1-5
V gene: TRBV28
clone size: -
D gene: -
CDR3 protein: CASCSGTIVRQPQHF
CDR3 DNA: TGTGCCAGCTGTTCCGGGACAATAGTCCGTCAGCCCCAGCATTTT

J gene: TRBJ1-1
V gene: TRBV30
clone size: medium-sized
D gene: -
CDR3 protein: CAWRAIANTEAFF
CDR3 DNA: TGTGCCTGGAGAGCCATAGCGAACACTGAAGCTTTCTTT

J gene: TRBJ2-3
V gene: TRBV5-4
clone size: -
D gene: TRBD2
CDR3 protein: CAGTTSGGTDTQYF
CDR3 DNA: TGTGCCGGAACGACTAGCGGGGGCACAGATACGCAGTATTTT

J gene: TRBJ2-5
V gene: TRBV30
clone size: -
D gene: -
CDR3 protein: CAWSRTSQETQYF
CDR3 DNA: TGTGCCTGGAGTAGGACTTCCCAAGAGACCCAGTACTTC

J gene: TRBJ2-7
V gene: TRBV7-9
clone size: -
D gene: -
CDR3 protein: CASSLVPYEQYF
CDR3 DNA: TGTGCCAGCAGCTTAGTACCCTACGAGCAGTACTTC

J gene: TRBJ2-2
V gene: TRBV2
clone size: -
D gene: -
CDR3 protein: CASSGVGGLGELFF
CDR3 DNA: TGTGCCAGCAGTGGGGTTGGAGGGTTAGGGGAGCTGTTTTTT

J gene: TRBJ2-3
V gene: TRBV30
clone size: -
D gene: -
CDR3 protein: CAWRFGGTDTQYF
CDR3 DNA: TGTGCCTGGAGGTTCGGGGGCACAGATACGCAGTATTTT

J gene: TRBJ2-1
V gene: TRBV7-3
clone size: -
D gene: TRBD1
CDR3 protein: CASSPHLGQVYNEQFF
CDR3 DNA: TGTGCCAGCAGCCCCCATCTGGGACAGGTCTACAATGAGCAGTTCTTC

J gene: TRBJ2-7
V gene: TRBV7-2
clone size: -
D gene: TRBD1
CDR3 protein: CASSLSLGQSYEQYF
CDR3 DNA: TGTGCCAGCAGCTTAAGTCTGGGACAGAGCTACGAGCAGTACTTC

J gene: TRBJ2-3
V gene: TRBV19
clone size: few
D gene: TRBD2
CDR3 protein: CASSPGLAFDTQYF
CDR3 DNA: TGTGCCAGTAGTCCGGGACTAGCGTTTGATACGCAGTATTTT

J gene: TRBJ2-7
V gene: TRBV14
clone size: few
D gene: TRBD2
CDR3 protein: CASSRGTSGVYEQYF
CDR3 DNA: TGTGCCAGCAGCCGAGGGACTAGCGGGGTCTACGAGCAGTACTTC

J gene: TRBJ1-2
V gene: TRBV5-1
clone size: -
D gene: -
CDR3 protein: CASSLGQDYYGYTF
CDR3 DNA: TGCGCCAGCAGCTTGGGACAGGATTACTATGGCTACACCTTC

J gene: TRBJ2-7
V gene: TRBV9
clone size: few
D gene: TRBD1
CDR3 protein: CASSAPGTVKGGEQYF
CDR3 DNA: TGTGCCAGCAGCGCCCCCGGGACAGTTAAAGGGGGCGAGCAGTACTTC

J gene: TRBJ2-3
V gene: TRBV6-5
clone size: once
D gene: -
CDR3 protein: CASIPRGLSTDTQYF
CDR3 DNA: TGTGCCAGCATCCCCAGAGGCCTAAGCACAGATACGCAGTATTTT

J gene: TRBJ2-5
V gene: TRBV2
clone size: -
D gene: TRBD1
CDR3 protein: CASSVETGAETQYF
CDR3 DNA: TGTGCCAGCAGTGTGGAGACAGGGGCAGAGACCCAGTACTTC

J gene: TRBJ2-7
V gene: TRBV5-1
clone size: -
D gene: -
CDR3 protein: CASSLASGIHEQYF
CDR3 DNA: TGCGCCAGCAGCTTGGCCTCAGGGATCCACGAGCAGTACTTC

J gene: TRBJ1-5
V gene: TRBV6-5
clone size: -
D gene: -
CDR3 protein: CASRAGEKPQHF
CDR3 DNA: TGTGCCAGCAGAGCGGGTGAGAAGCCCCAGCATTTT

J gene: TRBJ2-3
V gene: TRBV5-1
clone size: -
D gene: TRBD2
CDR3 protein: CASSSAGLAASTDTQYF
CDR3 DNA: TGCGCCAGCAGCTCCGCCGGACTAGCGGCTAGCACAGATACGCAGTATTTT

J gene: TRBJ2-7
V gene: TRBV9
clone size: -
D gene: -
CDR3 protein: CASSVEARSSSYEQYF
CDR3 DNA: TGTGCCAGCAGCGTAGAGGCACGTTCTAGCTCCTACGAGCAGTACTTC

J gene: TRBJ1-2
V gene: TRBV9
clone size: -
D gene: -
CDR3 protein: CASSSRGYGYTF
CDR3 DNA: TGTGCCAGCAGCTCGCGGGGGTATGGCTACACCTTC

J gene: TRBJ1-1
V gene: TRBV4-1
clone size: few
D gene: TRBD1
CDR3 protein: CASSPFAGGDTEAFF
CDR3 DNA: TGCGCCAGCAGCCCTTTCGCAGGGGGAGACACTGAAGCTTTCTTT

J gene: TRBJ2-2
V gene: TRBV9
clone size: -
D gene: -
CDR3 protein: CASSVEGAGELFF
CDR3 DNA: TGTGCCAGCAGCGTAGAGGGGGCCGGGGAGCTGTTTTTT

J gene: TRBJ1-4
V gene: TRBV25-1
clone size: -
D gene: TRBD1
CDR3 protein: CASSDQRQGGEKLFF
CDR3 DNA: TGTGCCAGCAGTGACCAACGACAGGGAGGTGAAAAACTGTTTTTT

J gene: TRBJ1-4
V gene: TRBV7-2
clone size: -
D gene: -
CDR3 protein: CASSFGGGDEKLFF
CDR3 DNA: TGTGCCAGCAGCTTCGGGGGGGGCGATGAAAAACTGTTTTTT

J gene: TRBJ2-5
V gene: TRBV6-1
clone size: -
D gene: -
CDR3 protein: CASREQSETQYF
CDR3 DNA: TGTGCCAGCAGGGAGCAGTCGGAGACCCAGTACTTC

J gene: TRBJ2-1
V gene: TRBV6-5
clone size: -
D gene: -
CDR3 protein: CASSYGGSYNEQFF
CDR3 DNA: TGTGCCAGCAGTTACGGAGGGAGTTACAATGAGCAGTTCTTC

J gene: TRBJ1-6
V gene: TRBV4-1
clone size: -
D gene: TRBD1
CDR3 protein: CASSLRDRGLNSPLHF
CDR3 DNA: TGCGCCAGCAGCTTACGGGACAGGGGGCTCAATTCACCCCTCCACTTT

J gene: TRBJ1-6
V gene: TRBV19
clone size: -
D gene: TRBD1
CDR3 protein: CASRSGTGGEKALHF
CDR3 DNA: TGTGCCAGTAGATCCGGGACAGGGGGCGAAAAGGCCCTCCACTTT